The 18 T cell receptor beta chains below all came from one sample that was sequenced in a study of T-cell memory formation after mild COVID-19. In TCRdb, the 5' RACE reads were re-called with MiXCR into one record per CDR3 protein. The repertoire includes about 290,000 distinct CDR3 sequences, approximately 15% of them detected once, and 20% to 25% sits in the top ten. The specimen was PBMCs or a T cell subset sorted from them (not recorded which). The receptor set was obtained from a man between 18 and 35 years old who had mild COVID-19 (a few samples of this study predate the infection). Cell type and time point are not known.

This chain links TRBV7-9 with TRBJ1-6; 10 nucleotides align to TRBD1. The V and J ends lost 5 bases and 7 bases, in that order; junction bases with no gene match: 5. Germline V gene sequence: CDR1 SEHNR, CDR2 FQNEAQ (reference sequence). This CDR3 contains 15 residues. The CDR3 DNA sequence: TGTGCCAGCAGCCCGACGGGACAGGGGAATTCACCCCTCCACTTT. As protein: CASSPTGQGNSPLHF. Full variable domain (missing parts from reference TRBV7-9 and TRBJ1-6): DTGVSQNPRHKITKRGQNVTFRCDPISEHNRLYWYRQTLGQGPEFLTYFQNEAQLEKSRLLSDRFSAERPKGSFSTLEIQRTEQGDSAMYLCASSPTGQGNSPLHFGNGTRLTVT.

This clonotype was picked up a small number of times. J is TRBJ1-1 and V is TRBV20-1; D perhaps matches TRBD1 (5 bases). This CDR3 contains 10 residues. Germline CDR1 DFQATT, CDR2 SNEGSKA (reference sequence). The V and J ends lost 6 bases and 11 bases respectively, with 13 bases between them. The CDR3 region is CSASRGFAFF. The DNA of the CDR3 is TGCAGTGCGTCCCGGGGGTTCGCTTTCTTT.

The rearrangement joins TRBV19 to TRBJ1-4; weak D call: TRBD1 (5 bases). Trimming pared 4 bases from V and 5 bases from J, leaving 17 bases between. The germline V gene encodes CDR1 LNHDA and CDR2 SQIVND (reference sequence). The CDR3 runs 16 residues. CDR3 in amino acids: CASSTHHDRRNEKLFF. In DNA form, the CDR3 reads TGTGCCAGTAGTACCCACCATGACAGACGGAATGAAAAACTGTTTTTT.

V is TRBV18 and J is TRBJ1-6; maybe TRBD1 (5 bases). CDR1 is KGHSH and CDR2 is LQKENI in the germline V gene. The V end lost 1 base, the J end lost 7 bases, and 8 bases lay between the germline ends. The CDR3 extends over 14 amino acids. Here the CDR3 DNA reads TGTGCCAGCTCACCACGAGCAGGGAATTCACCCCTCCACTTT. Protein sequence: CASSPRAGNSPLHF.

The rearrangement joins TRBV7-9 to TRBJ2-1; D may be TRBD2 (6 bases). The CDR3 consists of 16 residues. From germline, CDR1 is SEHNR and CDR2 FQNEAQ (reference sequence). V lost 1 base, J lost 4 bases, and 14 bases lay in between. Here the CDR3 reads CASSLGSGERYNEQFF. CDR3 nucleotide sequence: TGTGCCAGCAGCTTAGGGTCGGGGGAGCGTTACAATGAGCAGTTCTTC.

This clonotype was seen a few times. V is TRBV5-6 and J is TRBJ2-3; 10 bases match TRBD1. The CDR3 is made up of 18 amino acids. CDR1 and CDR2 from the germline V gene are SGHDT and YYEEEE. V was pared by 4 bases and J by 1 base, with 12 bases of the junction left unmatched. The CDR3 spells CASSPRGQGTGGTDTQYF. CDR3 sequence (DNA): TGTGCCAGCAGCCCGCGGGGACAGGGGACGGGGGGCACAGATACGCAGTATTTT. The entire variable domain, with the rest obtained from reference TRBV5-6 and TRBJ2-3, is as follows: DAGVTQSPTHLIKTRGQQVTLRCSPKSGHDTVSWYQQALGQGPQFIFQYYEEEERQRGNFPDRFSGHQFPNYSSELNVNALLLGDSALYLCASSPRGQGTGGTDTQYFGPGTRLTVL.

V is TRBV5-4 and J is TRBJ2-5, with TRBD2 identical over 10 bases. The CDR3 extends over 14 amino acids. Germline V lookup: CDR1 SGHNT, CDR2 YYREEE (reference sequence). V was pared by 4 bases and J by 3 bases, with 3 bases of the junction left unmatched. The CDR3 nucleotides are TGTGCCAGCAGCCGCCTAGCGGGGGAAGAGACCCAGTACTTC. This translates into CASSRLAGEETQYF.

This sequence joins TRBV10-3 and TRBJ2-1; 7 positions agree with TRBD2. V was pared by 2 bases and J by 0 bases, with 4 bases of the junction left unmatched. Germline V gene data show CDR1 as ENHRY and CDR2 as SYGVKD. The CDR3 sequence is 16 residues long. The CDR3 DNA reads TGTGCCATCAGTGAGATCGGCGGGAGCTCCTACAATGAGCAGTTCTTC. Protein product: CAISEIGGSSYNEQFF.

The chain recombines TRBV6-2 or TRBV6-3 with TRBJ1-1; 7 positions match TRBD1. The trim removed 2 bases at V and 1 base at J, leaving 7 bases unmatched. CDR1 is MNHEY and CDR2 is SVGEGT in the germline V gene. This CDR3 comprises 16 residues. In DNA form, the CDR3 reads TGTGCCAGCAGTTACCGACAGGGTATCAGGAACACTGAAGCTTTCTTT. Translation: CASSYRQGIRNTEAFF.

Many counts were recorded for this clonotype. The CDR3 nucleotides read TGTGCCAGCAGCCCTACCCCAGACTCTGGAAACACCATATATTTT. Its translation: CASSPTPDSGNTIYF. This chain links TRBV9 with TRBJ1-3, with D unresolved. Trimming removed 4 bases from V and 0 bases from J, with 11 bases in between. CDR1 and CDR2 (germline): SGDLS, YYNGEE. The CDR3 has 15 residues.

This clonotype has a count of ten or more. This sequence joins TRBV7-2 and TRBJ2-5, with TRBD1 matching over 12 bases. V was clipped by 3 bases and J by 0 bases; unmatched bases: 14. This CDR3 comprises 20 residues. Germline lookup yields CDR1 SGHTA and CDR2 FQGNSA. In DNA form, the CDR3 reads TGTGCCAGCAGCTTCTGGGGGACAGGGGGCTCTTTCCCGTACCAAGAGACCCAGTACTTC. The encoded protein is CASSFWGTGGSFPYQETQYF. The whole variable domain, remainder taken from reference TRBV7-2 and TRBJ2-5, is GAGVSQSPSNKVTEKGKDVELRCDPISGHTALYWYRQSLGQGLEFLIYFQGNSAPDKSGLPSDRFSAERTGGSVSTLTIQRTQQEDSAVYLCASSFWGTGGSFPYQETQYFGPGTRLLVL.

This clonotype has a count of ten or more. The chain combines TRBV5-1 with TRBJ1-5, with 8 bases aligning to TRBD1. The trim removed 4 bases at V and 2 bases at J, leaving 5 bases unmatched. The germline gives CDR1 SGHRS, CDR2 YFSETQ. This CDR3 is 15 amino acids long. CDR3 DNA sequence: TGCGCCAGCAGCCCTGGACAGGGCGGCAATCAGCCCCAGCATTTT. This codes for CASSPGQGGNQPQHF.

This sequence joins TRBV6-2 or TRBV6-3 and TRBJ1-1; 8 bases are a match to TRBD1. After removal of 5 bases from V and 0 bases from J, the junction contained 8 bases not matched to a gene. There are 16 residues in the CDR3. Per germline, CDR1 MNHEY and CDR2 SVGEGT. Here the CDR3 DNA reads TGTGCCAGCAGTCGCGGACAGGGAAGCTTGAACACTGAAGCTTTCTTT. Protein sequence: CASSRGQGSLNTEAFF.

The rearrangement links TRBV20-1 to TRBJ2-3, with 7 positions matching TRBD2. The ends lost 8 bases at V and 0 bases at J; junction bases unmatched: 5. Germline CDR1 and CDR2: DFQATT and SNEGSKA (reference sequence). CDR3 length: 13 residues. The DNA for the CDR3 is TGCAGTATTGGGGGGGAAAGCACAGATACGCAGTATTTT. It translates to CSIGGESTDTQYF.

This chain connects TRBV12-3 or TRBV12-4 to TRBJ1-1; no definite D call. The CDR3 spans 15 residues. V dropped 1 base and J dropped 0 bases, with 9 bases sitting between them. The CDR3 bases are TGTGCCAGCAGTTTAGGGCGTAGTATGAACACTGAAGCTTTCTTT. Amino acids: CASSLGRSMNTEAFF.

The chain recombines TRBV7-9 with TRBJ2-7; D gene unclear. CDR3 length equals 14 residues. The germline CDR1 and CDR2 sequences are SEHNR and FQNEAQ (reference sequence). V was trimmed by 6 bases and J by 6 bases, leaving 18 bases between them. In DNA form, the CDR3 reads TGTGCCAGCAGTGGGGAAGGCCAAACTGGCGAGCAGTACTTC. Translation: CASSGEGQTGEQYF.

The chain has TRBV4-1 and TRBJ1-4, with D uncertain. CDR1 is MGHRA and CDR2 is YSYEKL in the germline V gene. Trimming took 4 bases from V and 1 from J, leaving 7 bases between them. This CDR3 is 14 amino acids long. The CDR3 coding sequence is TGCGCCAGCAGCCCGAGGGTAACTAATGAAAAACTGTTTTTT. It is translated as CASSPRVTNEKLFF.

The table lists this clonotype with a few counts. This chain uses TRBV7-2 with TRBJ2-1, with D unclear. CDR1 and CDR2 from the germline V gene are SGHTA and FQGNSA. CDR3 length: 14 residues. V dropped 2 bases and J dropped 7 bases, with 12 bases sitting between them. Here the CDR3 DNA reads TGTGCCAGCAGCTTATCCCGGACGAGGAATGAGCAGTTCTTC. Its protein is CASSLSRTRNEQFF.